A selection of T cell receptor beta chains follows, all from one sample in a study of blood T cell repertoires in COVID-19. Data came from immunoSEQ multiplex PCR; TCRdb stores just in-frame clones and leaves some out. Of under 250,000 clones detected, roughly 83% appear once; the ten largest clones hold roughly 5.7%. Input material: peripheral blood. The source is a woman in her thirties or forties with COVID-19, enrolled during active disease. The CDR3 runs from the conserved cysteine through the conserved F or W. The order of the fields is J gene, D gene, clone size, V gene, CDR3 protein, CDR3 DNA. The D gene is left open where the match is weak. The size of a clone is reported for some rows only, either as once, few or many, or as a class for expanded clones.

J gene: TRBJ2-5; D gene: NA; clone size: NA; V gene: TRBV5-4; CDR3 protein: CASSPGASRSLETQYF; CDR3 DNA: TGTGCCAGCAGTCCAGGGGCTAGCAGGTCGTTGGAGACCCAGTACTTC
J gene: TRBJ1-1; D gene: NA; clone size: NA; V gene: TRBV7-8; CDR3 protein: CASSLAPGRGEAFF; CDR3 DNA: TGTGCCAGCAGCTTAGCGCCAGGGCGGGGTGAAGCTTTCTTT
J gene: TRBJ1-2; D gene: NA; clone size: NA; V gene: TRBV9; CDR3 protein: CASSYDSTNYGYTF; CDR3 DNA: TGTGCCAGCAGCTATGACAGCACTAACTATGGCTACACCTTC
J gene: TRBJ1-2; D gene: TRBD1; clone size: NA; V gene: TRBV28; CDR3 protein: CASSPVDRSYGYTF; CDR3 DNA: TGTGCCAGCAGTCCCGTGGACAGGAGCTATGGCTACACCTTC
J gene: TRBJ2-3; D gene: NA; clone size: NA; V gene: TRBV4-2; CDR3 protein: CASSQYQWEADTQYF; CDR3 DNA: TGTGCCAGCAGCCAATATCAATGGGAGGCAGATACGCAGTATTTT
J gene: TRBJ2-2; D gene: TRBD2; clone size: NA; V gene: TRBV7-6; CDR3 protein: CASSAPGLEATGELFF; CDR3 DNA: TGTGCCAGCAGCGCCCCGGGACTAGAGGCCACCGGGGAGCTGTTTTTT
J gene: TRBJ2-2; D gene: NA; clone size: NA; V gene: TRBV5-6; CDR3 protein: CASSPGHPGELFF; CDR3 DNA: TGTGCCAGCAGCCCGGGACACCCCGGGGAGCTGTTTTTT
J gene: TRBJ2-7; D gene: NA; clone size: NA; V gene: TRBV7-9; CDR3 protein: CASSFAGFSYEQYF; CDR3 DNA: TGTGCCAGCAGCTTCGCAGGATTCTCCTACGAGCAGTACTTC
J gene: TRBJ2-7; D gene: TRBD2; clone size: few; V gene: TRBV5-6; CDR3 protein: CASSLWTSGDYEQYF; CDR3 DNA: TGTGCCAGCAGCTTGTGGACTAGCGGAGACTACGAGCAGTACTTC
J gene: TRBJ1-1; D gene: NA; clone size: NA; V gene: TRBV18; CDR3 protein: CASSPPQEIYTEAFF; CDR3 DNA: TGTGCCAGCTCACCACCGCAAGAGATCTACACTGAAGCTTTCTTT
J gene: TRBJ1-1; D gene: NA; clone size: many; V gene: TRBV7-2; CDR3 protein: CASKRRGAVDTEAFF; CDR3 DNA: TGTGCCAGCAAAAGGAGGGGCGCTGTGGACACTGAAGCTTTCTTT
J gene: TRBJ2-7; D gene: NA; clone size: NA; V gene: TRBV5-6; CDR3 protein: CASSLDGSSYEQYF; CDR3 DNA: TGTGCCAGCAGCTTGGATGGCAGCTCCTACGAGCAGTACTTC
J gene: TRBJ2-5; D gene: TRBD2; clone size: NA; V gene: TRBV7-9; CDR3 protein: CASSLIAGQETQYF; CDR3 DNA: TGTGCCAGCAGCTTAATAGCGGGCCAAGAGACCCAGTACTTC
J gene: TRBJ2-5; D gene: TRBD2; clone size: NA; V gene: TRBV10-3; CDR3 protein: CAISPTGTTAGETQYF; CDR3 DNA: TGTGCCATCAGCCCGACCGGGACTACCGCGGGGGAGACCCAGTACTTC
J gene: TRBJ2-7; D gene: TRBD2; clone size: NA; V gene: TRBV11-2; CDR3 protein: CASRPTSGGYEQYF; CDR3 DNA: TGTGCCAGCAGGCCAACTAGCGGGGGATACGAGCAGTACTTC
J gene: TRBJ1-2; D gene: NA; clone size: once; V gene: TRBV6-5; CDR3 protein: CASSLQGYGYTF; CDR3 DNA: TGTGCCAGCAGTTTGCAGGGCTATGGCTACACCTTC
J gene: TRBJ2-7; D gene: NA; clone size: NA; V gene: TRBV6-1; CDR3 protein: CASSDPNYEQYF; CDR3 DNA: TGTGCCAGCAGTGACCCTAATTACGAGCAGTACTTC
J gene: TRBJ2-4; D gene: NA; clone size: NA; V gene: TRBV2; CDR3 protein: CASSEGGGADIQYF; CDR3 DNA: TGTGCCAGCAGTGAAGGTGGGGGGGCAGACATTCAGTACTTC
J gene: TRBJ1-6; D gene: TRBD1; clone size: NA; V gene: TRBV5-1; CDR3 protein: CASSSDRGYNSPLHF; CDR3 DNA: TGCGCCAGCAGCTCCGACAGGGGATATAATTCACCCCTCCACTTT
J gene: TRBJ1-2; D gene: NA; clone size: NA; V gene: TRBV6-5; CDR3 protein: CASSLRADGYTF; CDR3 DNA: TGTGCCAGCAGTTTGAGGGCCGATGGCTACACCTTC
J gene: TRBJ1-5; D gene: TRBD1; clone size: NA; V gene: TRBV27; CDR3 protein: CASATTTGALNNQPQHF; CDR3 DNA: TGTGCCAGCGCAACGACAACAGGGGCGCTGAACAATCAGCCCCAGCATTTT
J gene: TRBJ1-2; D gene: NA; clone size: few; V gene: TRBV20-1; CDR3 protein: CSASDRRGYGYTF; CDR3 DNA: TGCAGTGCTAGTGATAGGAGAGGATATGGCTACACCTTC
J gene: TRBJ2-7; D gene: NA; clone size: NA; V gene: TRBV24-1; CDR3 protein: CATSDTGYEQYF; CDR3 DNA: TGTGCCACCAGTGACACAGGGTACGAGCAGTACTTC
J gene: TRBJ2-3; D gene: TRBD2; clone size: NA; V gene: TRBV5-1; CDR3 protein: CASSFGGVPSGKRTDTQYF; CDR3 DNA: TGCGCCAGCAGCTTCGGGGGGGTTCCTAGCGGGAAACGCACAGATACGCAGTATTTT
J gene: TRBJ2-1; D gene: TRBD2; clone size: NA; V gene: TRBV5-1; CDR3 protein: CASSKSQAGGYNEQFF; CDR3 DNA: TGCGCCAGCAGCAAGTCTCAAGCGGGGGGGTACAATGAGCAGTTCTTC
J gene: TRBJ1-3; D gene: NA; clone size: NA; V gene: TRBV15; CDR3 protein: CATSSGHSSGNTIYF; CDR3 DNA: TGTGCCACCAGCAGTGGACATAGCTCTGGAAACACCATATATTTT
J gene: TRBJ2-5; D gene: TRBD2; clone size: NA; V gene: TRBV3-1/TRBV3-2; CDR3 protein: CASSQVGLAVGFQYF; CDR3 DNA: TGTGCCAGCAGCCAAGTGGGACTAGCGGTTGGTTTCCAGTACTTC
J gene: TRBJ1-1; D gene: NA; clone size: NA; V gene: TRBV5-6; CDR3 protein: CASSLAVTGLMNTEAFF; CDR3 DNA: TGTGCCAGCAGCTTGGCGGTGACAGGCCTGATGAACACTGAAGCTTTCTTT
J gene: TRBJ1-1; D gene: TRBD1; clone size: once; V gene: TRBV7-2; CDR3 protein: CASSLGAGGRVGSEAFF; CDR3 DNA: TGTGCCAGCAGCTTAGGGGCAGGGGGCCGGGTAGGGTCTGAAGCTTTCTTT
J gene: TRBJ1-2; D gene: TRBD1; clone size: once; V gene: TRBV6-5; CDR3 protein: CASSMDRSPRGYTF; CDR3 DNA: TGTGCCAGCAGTATGGACAGGAGTCCCCGGGGCTACACCTTC
J gene: TRBJ2-2; D gene: NA; clone size: NA; V gene: TRBV19; CDR3 protein: CASSPRLNTGELFF; CDR3 DNA: TGTGCCAGTAGTCCTCGACTGAACACCGGGGAGCTGTTTTTT
J gene: TRBJ1-1; D gene: NA; clone size: few; V gene: TRBV18; CDR3 protein: CASSPLGALNTEAFF; CDR3 DNA: TGTGCCAGCTCACCACTGGGGGCTTTGAACACTGAAGCTTTCTTT
J gene: TRBJ2-6; D gene: NA; clone size: once; V gene: TRBV2; CDR3 protein: CASLANSGANVLTF; CDR3 DNA: TGTGCCAGCCTAGCGAACTCTGGGGCCAACGTCCTGACTTTC
J gene: TRBJ1-5; D gene: NA; clone size: NA; V gene: TRBV28; CDR3 protein: CASSTTGYLQSQPQHF; CDR3 DNA: TGTGCCAGCAGCACTACAGGGTATCTGCAAAGTCAGCCCCAGCATTTT
J gene: TRBJ1-6; D gene: NA; clone size: NA; V gene: TRBV6-6; CDR3 protein: CASSYSEAANSPLHF; CDR3 DNA: TGTGCCAGCAGTTACTCGGAGGCAGCTAATTCACCCCTCCACTTT
J gene: TRBJ1-5; D gene: NA; clone size: NA; V gene: TRBV5-1; CDR3 protein: CASSPRSGNQPQHF; CDR3 DNA: TGCGCCAGCAGCCCGCGATCGGGCAATCAGCCCCAGCATTTT
J gene: TRBJ2-1; D gene: TRBD2; clone size: NA; V gene: TRBV24-1; CDR3 protein: CATSDPTSGSSNEQFF; CDR3 DNA: TGTGCCACCAGTGACCCAACTAGCGGGAGTTCTAATGAGCAGTTCTTC
J gene: TRBJ1-1; D gene: NA; clone size: NA; V gene: TRBV7-8; CDR3 protein: CASSLGYPEAFF; CDR3 DNA: TGTGCCAGCAGCTTAGGTTATCCTGAAGCTTTCTTT
J gene: TRBJ1-5; D gene: NA; clone size: NA; V gene: TRBV19; CDR3 protein: CASSMISTGFQPQHF; CDR3 DNA: TGTGCCAGTAGTATGATAAGCACAGGGTTTCAGCCCCAGCATTTT
J gene: TRBJ2-1; D gene: NA; clone size: few; V gene: TRBV18; CDR3 protein: CASSPQSEYNEQFF; CDR3 DNA: TGTGCCAGCTCACCACAGTCGGAGTACAATGAGCAGTTCTTC
J gene: TRBJ2-5; D gene: NA; clone size: NA; V gene: TRBV7-9; CDR3 protein: CASSPRTEETQYF; CDR3 DNA: TGTGCCAGCAGCCCCAGGACTGAAGAGACCCAGTACTTC
J gene: TRBJ2-2; D gene: NA; clone size: NA; V gene: TRBV25-1; CDR3 protein: CASTPGGKDTGELFF; CDR3 DNA: TGTGCCAGCACCCCGGGGGGCAAGGACACCGGGGAGCTGTTTTTT
J gene: TRBJ1-4; D gene: TRBD1; clone size: NA; V gene: TRBV11-2; CDR3 protein: CASSVPGQEKLFF; CDR3 DNA: TGTGCCAGCAGCGTCCCGGGACAGGAAAAACTGTTTTTT
J gene: TRBJ2-7; D gene: TRBD2; clone size: NA; V gene: TRBV6-2/TRBV6-3; CDR3 protein: CASSYSASGRESYEQYF; CDR3 DNA: TGTGCCAGCAGTTACTCGGCTAGCGGGAGGGAGTCCTACGAGCAGTACTTC
J gene: TRBJ2-2; D gene: TRBD1; clone size: NA; V gene: TRBV2; CDR3 protein: CASSIGGAGTGELFF; CDR3 DNA: TGTGCCAGCAGCATAGGGGGCGCGGGCACCGGGGAGCTGTTTTTT
J gene: TRBJ2-7; D gene: NA; clone size: NA; V gene: TRBV30; CDR3 protein: CAWSVTVFYEQYF; CDR3 DNA: TGTGCCTGGAGTGTAACAGTCTTCTACGAGCAGTACTTC
J gene: TRBJ2-7; D gene: TRBD1; clone size: once; V gene: TRBV4-2; CDR3 protein: CASSQGDRGRLEQYF; CDR3 DNA: TGTGCCAGCAGCCAAGGGGACAGGGGGCGACTCGAGCAGTACTTC
J gene: TRBJ2-7; D gene: NA; clone size: NA; V gene: TRBV7-2; CDR3 protein: CASSLVQGRYEQYF; CDR3 DNA: TGTGCCAGCAGCTTAGTGCAGGGTCGGTACGAGCAGTACTTC
J gene: TRBJ1-1; D gene: NA; clone size: NA; V gene: TRBV6-5; CDR3 protein: CASSYGLMNTEAFF; CDR3 DNA: TGTGCCAGCAGTTACGGACTGATGAACACTGAAGCTTTCTTT